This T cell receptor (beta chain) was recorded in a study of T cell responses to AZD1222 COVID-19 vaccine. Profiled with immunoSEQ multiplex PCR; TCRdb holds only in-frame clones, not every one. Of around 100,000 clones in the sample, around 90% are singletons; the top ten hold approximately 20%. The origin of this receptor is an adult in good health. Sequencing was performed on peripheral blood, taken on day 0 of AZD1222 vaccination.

The CDR3 here is CASSLADSSGNTIYF. The CDR3 bases are TGCGCCAGCAGCTTGGCCGACAGCTCTGGAAACACCATATATTTT. The chain joins TRBV5-1 to TRBJ1-3, with D possibly matching TRBD1 (5 bases). The CDR3 extends over 15 amino acids. Germline assignment: CDR1 SGHRS and CDR2 YFSETQ. V was trimmed by 0 bases and J by 0 bases, leaving 7 bases between them.